A single sample gave rise to the 22 T cell receptor beta chains below, sequenced in a study of T cell responses to AZD1222 COVID-19 vaccine. Using immunoSEQ multiplex PCR, the repertoire was profiled, and TCRdb retains in-frame clones only, with some absent. The table lists 75,000 to 95,000 clones, approximately 90% of them singletons. The sequenced sample was peripheral blood, obtained 28 days after the second AZD1222 dose. These TCRs come from an adult who received the AZD1222 COVID-19 vaccine.

This clone was observed once. This sequence joins TRBV7-8 and TRBJ1-1; D remains unclear. This CDR3 comprises 13 residues. In germline, CDR1 is SGHVS, CDR2 FQNEAQ. V lost 5 bases and J lost 1, with 8 bases in between. Here the CDR3 DNA reads TGTGCCAGCAGCCCCCAATGGAACACTGAAGCTTTCTTT. Amino acid sequence: CASSPQWNTEAFF.

This rearrangement joins TRBV5-4 to TRBJ2-1; D remains ambiguous. The CDR3 covers 14 residues. Germline CDR1 and CDR2: SGHNT and YYREEE (reference sequence). V was shortened by 0 bases and J by 1 base, with 5 bases between the two germline ends. The CDR3: CASSLGPSYNEQFF. In DNA, the CDR3 is TGTGCCAGCAGCTTGGGGCCTTCCTACAATGAGCAGTTCTTC.

The gene calls are TRBV29-1 and TRBJ2-2; TRBD1 agrees at 8 bases. This CDR3 is built from 14 residues. Germline V gives CDR1 SQVTM, CDR2 ANQGSEA. V lost 7 bases to trimming and J lost 1 base; unmatched junction nucleotides: 5. The CDR3 here is CSGPGQVNTGELFF. CDR3 sequence (DNA): TGCAGCGGACCGGGACAGGTGAACACCGGGGAGCTGTTTTTT.

The chain couples TRBV5-1 to TRBJ2-3, with 7 bases that match TRBD2. The junction had 5 bases not matched to a gene; V was cut back by 1 base and J by 12 bases. This CDR3 comprises 12 residues. Germline lookup yields CDR1 SGHRS and CDR2 YFSETQ. The CDR3 reads CASSLRGGPQYF. The DNA for the CDR3 is TGCGCCAGCAGCTTGCGGGGAGGGCCCCAGTATTTT.

The chain recombines TRBV28 with TRBJ2-7, with 7 bases lining up with TRBD1. The CDR3 is made up of 13 amino acids. The ends lost 6 bases at V and 3 bases at J; junction bases unmatched: 5. Germline CDR1 reads MDHEN; CDR2 reads SYDVKM. The CDR3 here is CASRPGTDYEQYF. The CDR3 nucleotides are TGTGCCAGCAGGCCCGGGACAGACTACGAGCAGTACTTC.

This chain joins TRBV6-5 and TRBJ2-3, with unresolved D. Trimming left V 5 bases short and J 1 base short, with 4 bases between. In germline, CDR1 is MNHEY, CDR2 SVGAGI. CDR3 length: 12 residues. The CDR3 DNA reads TGTGCCAGCAGTATTGGCACAGATACGCAGTATTTT. It yields the protein CASSIGTDTQYF.

For the CDR3, the DNA is TGTGCCAGCAGTGTAATTGGGGGACGTAATTCACCCCTCCACTTT. This gives the protein CASSVIGGRNSPLHF. The gene calls are TRBV7-3 and TRBJ1-6; possibly TRBD1 for D (5 bases). V dropped 6 bases and J dropped 6 bases, with 15 bases sitting between them. The germline V gene has CDR1 SGHTA and CDR2 FQGTGA. CDR3 length: 15 amino acids.

This clone was observed once. The chain carries TRBV28 and TRBJ2-7, with 13 bases identical to TRBD2. This CDR3 comprises 13 residues. Germline assignment: CDR1 MDHEN and CDR2 SYDVKM. Germline trimming cut 8 bases from V and 9 bases from J; bases unmatched to any gene: 7. CDR3 sequence (DNA): TGTGCCAGCTTATCGGGACTAGCGGGAAGGCAGTACTTC. Encoded protein: CASLSGLAGRQYF.

In this sample, this clone turned up once. J is TRBJ1-2 and V is TRBV2; no definite D call. The CDR3 length is 12 residues. Germline CDR1 SNHLY, CDR2 FYNNEI. Trimming pared 7 bases from V and 8 bases from J, leaving 14 bases between. CDR3 amino acids: CASTTLKKGYTF. The CDR3 DNA reads TGTGCCAGCACTACCCTAAAAAAGGGCTACACCTTC.

The chain links TRBV25-1 to TRBJ2-1, with D maybe TRBD1 (5 bases). The CDR3 is 13 amino acids. Per germline, CDR1 MGHDK and CDR2 SYGVNS. V lost 8 bases and J 4 bases, leaving 12 bases between the germline ends. CDR3 bases: TGTGCCAGCGGCCTAGACAGTTACAATGAGCAGTTCTTC. This encodes CASGLDSYNEQFF.

The chain employs TRBV19 and TRBJ2-7, with D hard to call. CDR3 size: 13 residues. The germline V gene has CDR1 LNHDA and CDR2 SQIVND (reference sequence). Trimming cost V 3 bases and J 5 bases, with 11 bases left between them. For the CDR3, the DNA is TGTGCCAGTAGTATTATGGTAGGGAACGAGCAGTACTTC. Protein sequence: CASSIMVGNEQYF.

The V call is TRBV19, the J call TRBJ1-2; the D is unclear. The germline V gene has CDR1 LNHDA and CDR2 SQIVND (reference sequence). This CDR3 has 13 residues. V was trimmed by 4 bases and J by 4 bases, leaving 10 bases between them. The CDR3, as DNA: TGTGCCAGTAGTAGACTGGATTTCTATGGCTACACCTTC. It codes for CASSRLDFYGYTF.

The V gene is TRBV4-1, the J gene TRBJ2-5; 11 bases align to TRBD1. This CDR3 contains 17 residues. V lost 4 bases, J lost 3 bases, and 10 bases stayed unmatched. The germline V gene encodes CDR1 MGHRA and CDR2 YSYEKL. The CDR3 region is CASSRTGTGGTEETQYF. CDR3 bases: TGCGCCAGCAGCCGAACCGGGACAGGGGGGACAGAAGAGACCCAGTACTTC.

The V and J genes are TRBV4-1 and TRBJ2-1, with 10 bases aligning to TRBD2. There are 16 residues in the CDR3. V trimming: 2 bases; J trimming: 6 bases; junction bases outside the gene matches: 7. Germline V lookup: CDR1 MGHRA, CDR2 YSYEKL. This CDR3 reads CASSQFPSGRGNEQFF. The DNA of the CDR3 is TGCGCCAGCAGCCAATTCCCTAGCGGGAGAGGCAATGAGCAGTTCTTC.

DNA for the CDR3: TGTGCCAGCAGCTCGGGACACTCCCTCTATAGCAATCAGCCCCAGCATTTT. It specifies CASSSGHSLYSNQPQHF. The gene calls are TRBV7-6 and TRBJ1-5; a possible D gene is TRBD1 (6 bases). Trimming removed 4 bases at V and 0 bases at J, with 16 bases between. This CDR3 contains 17 residues. Germline V gene data show CDR1 as SGHVS and CDR2 as FNYEAQ.

The chain carries TRBV6-1 and TRBJ2-7, with D perhaps given as TRBD1 or TRBD2 (5 bases each). Germline assignment: CDR1 MNHNS and CDR2 SASEGT. The V end was cut by 3 bases, the J end by 5 bases, with 14 bases between. The CDR3 has 14 residues. This CDR3 is CASSDNRTPDEQYF. The CDR3 DNA follows: TGTGCCAGCAGTGACAACAGGACTCCGGACGAGCAGTACTTC.

This clone was recorded a few times. The J gene is TRBJ2-7, the V gene TRBV2; the D gene is possibly TRBD1 (5 bases). V was trimmed by 6 bases and J by 2 bases, leaving 11 bases between them. This CDR3 spans 13 amino acids. Germline V gives CDR1 SNHLY, CDR2 FYNNEI. The CDR3 DNA is TGTGCCAGCAGCGCCTGGACAACCTACGAGCAGTACTTC. This translates into CASSAWTTYEQYF. The full variable domain, completed using reference TRBV2 and TRBJ2-7, is EPEVTQTPSHQVTQMGQEVILRCVPISNHLYFYWYRQILGQKVEFLVSFYNNEISEKSEIFDDQFSVERPDGSNFTLKIRSTKLEDSAMYFCASSAWTTYEQYFGPGTRLTVT.

This rearrangement joins TRBV5-4 to TRBJ1-6, with a possible D match to TRBD1 (5 bases). Per the germline V gene, CDR1 is SGHNT and CDR2 is YYREEE (reference sequence). This CDR3 region has 13 residues. Trimming removed 4 bases from V and 8 bases from J, with 10 bases in between. The chain's CDR3 is CASSTGRYSPLHF. CDR3 nucleotides: TGTGCCAGCAGCACGGGACGGTATTCACCCCTCCACTTT.

The chain links TRBV6-6 to TRBJ1-6; D gene ambiguous. Between the trimmed V and J ends, which lost 6 bases and 8 bases, there was a span of 20 bases. CDR3 length: 16 amino acids. The germline CDR1 and CDR2 sequences are MNHNY and SVGAGI (reference sequence). The CDR3 protein is CASSRGSAAEDSPLHF. The DNA for the CDR3 is TGTGCCAGCAGCCGTGGTAGTGCGGCGGAGGATTCACCCCTCCACTTT.

This clone showed up just once. V and J are TRBV5-1 and TRBJ1-2; no firm D call. The V end was cut by 0 bases, the J end by 7 bases, with 13 bases between. The CDR3 sequence is 14 residues long. CDR1 is SGHRS and CDR2 is YFSETQ in the germline V gene. CDR3 nucleotides: TGCGCCAGCAGCTTGGGGACCGGCATCGGTGGCTACACCTTC. Amino acids: CASSLGTGIGGYTF.

The chain combines TRBV3-1 (or the pseudogene TRBV3-2) with TRBJ2-3; 11 bases agree with TRBD2. Germline assignment: CDR1 LGHDT and CDR2 YNNKEL (reference sequence). V lost 10 bases to trimming and J lost 2 bases; unmatched junction nucleotides: 5. This CDR3 comprises 14 residues. CDR3 protein: CATQTSGDTDTQYF. CDR3 DNA: TGTGCCACCCAGACTAGCGGGGACACAGATACGCAGTATTTT.

The chain combines TRBV30 with TRBJ1-6; TRBD1 aligns across 11 bases. The junction had 9 bases not matched to a gene; V was cut back by 8 bases and J by 0 bases. The germline gives CDR1 GTSNPN, CDR2 SVGIG (reference sequence). The length of the CDR3 is 17 residues. CDR3 protein: CAHRTGGSSSYNSPLHF. DNA of the CDR3: TGTGCCCACCGGACAGGGGGCTCGAGCTCCTATAATTCACCCCTCCACTTT.